The rows below give T cell receptor beta chains drawn from one sample of a study of blood T cell repertoires in COVID-19. Using immunoSEQ multiplex PCR, the repertoire was profiled, and TCRdb retains in-frame clones only, with some absent. Of 120,000 to 150,000 clones in the sample, approximately 80% were seen once. The sample taken for sequencing was peripheral blood. The receptors were gathered from a human donor with acute or convalescent COVID-19. The donor label of this sample is uncertain. The CDR3 runs from the conserved cysteine through the conserved F or W. D genes are given only for firm matches. Clone size is shown for a subset of rows, as once, few, many or a class of expanded clone.

>TRBJ1-2|TRBV7-8|14|.|.
TGTGCCAGCAGCTCGGGGGGACCCAACTATGGCTACACCTTC
CASSSGGPNYGYTF
>TRBJ1-5|TRBV19|15|TRBD1|few
TGTGCCAGTAGTGATGGACAGGGTGGAAATCAGCCCCAGCATTTT
CASSDGQGGNQPQHF
>TRBJ1-2|TRBV27|14|.|.
TGTGCCAGCAGTTCCCCGGGACACCCCGCTGGCTACACCTTC
CASSSPGHPAGYTF
>TRBJ1-2|TRBV5-6|14|.|.
TGTGCCAGCAGCTTTACGGGGTCAACCTATGGCTACACCTTC
CASSFTGSTYGYTF
>TRBJ2-7|TRBV5-1|15|.|.
TGCGCCAGCAGCTTGGACGGACAGCGGACCTACGAGCAGTACTTC
CASSLDGQRTYEQYF
>TRBJ1-1|TRBV19|13|.|few
TGTGCCAGTAGTCCGGGTGTGAACACTGAAGCTTTCTTT
CASSPGVNTEAFF
>TRBJ1-6|TRBV4-1|16|TRBD1|.
TGCGCCAGCAGCCTGTACAGGGGTGAGGGTAATTCACCCCTCCACTTT
CASSLYRGEGNSPLHF
>TRBJ1-1|TRBV19|13|TRBD1|.
TGTGCCAGTAGTCCCAGGGGGTACACTGAAGCTTTCTTT
CASSPRGYTEAFF
>TRBJ2-2|TRBV6-1|16|TRBD2|.
TGTGCCAGCAGTGAAGGACTAGCGGGGGGCACCGGGGAGCTGTTTTTT
CASSEGLAGGTGELFF
>TRBJ1-1|TRBV11-1|15|.|.
TGTGCCAGCAGCTCGGAAACGGCGGGGAACACTGAAGCTTTCTTT
CASSSETAGNTEAFF
>TRBJ1-1|TRBV5-1|14|TRBD1|.
TGCGCCAGCAGCTTGCCCAGGGGGGACACTGAAGCTTTCTTT
CASSLPRGDTEAFF
>TRBJ1-2|TRBV5-6|14|.|once
TGTGCCAGCAGCTTGGGACAGCCCGACTATGGCTACACCTTC
CASSLGQPDYGYTF
>TRBJ2-2|TRBV7-6|13|.|once
TGTGCCAGCAGCTTAGGTTCAACCGGGGAGCTGTTTTTT
CASSLGSTGELFF
>TRBJ2-5|TRBV7-8|14|.|.
TGTGCCAGCAGCTTATGGGGCGACCAAGAGACCCAGTACTTC
CASSLWGDQETQYF
>TRBJ1-1|TRBV18|14|.|.
TGTGCCAGCTCACCAGAGTTTTCGGGAACTGAAGCTTTCTTT
CASSPEFSGTEAFF
>TRBJ2-6|TRBV30|15|.|.
TGTGCCTGGAGTTCCCCTTCCAGGGTGCCCAACGTCCTGACTTTC
CAWSSPSRVPNVLTF
>TRBJ2-5|TRBV6-5|12|.|once
TGTGCCAGCAGAAGGGGGAAAGAGACCCAGTACTTC
CASRRGKETQYF
>TRBJ2-3|TRBV10-2|12|.|.
TGCGCCAGCAGTGAGGGCTTAGATACGCAGTATTTT
CASSEGLDTQYF
>TRBJ1-4|TRBV4-2|16|.|.
TGTGCCAGCAGCCAAGAGGGCCTTTTGACTAATGAAAAACTGTTTTTT
CASSQEGLLTNEKLFF
>TRBJ1-1|TRBV24-1|13|.|few
TGTGCCACCAGTGACTCGGCGGGGAAACGAGCTTTCTTT
CATSDSAGKRAFF
>TRBJ1-4|TRBV2|14|.|.
TGTGCCAGCAGTGGGTTTTGGAGGAGTGAAAAACTGTTTTTT
CASSGFWRSEKLFF
>TRBJ1-5|TRBV7-2|14|.|.
TGTGCCAGCACCTTTGGGGGGGGCAATCAGCCCCAGCATTTT
CASTFGGGNQPQHF
>TRBJ1-2|TRBV5-6|13|.|.
TGTGCCAGCAGCTTCGGGAGTGAATCCGGCTACACCTTC
CASSFGSESGYTF
>TRBJ1-2|TRBV27|14|.|.
TGTGCCAGCAGTCCTCAGGGTCTTTGGAGCGGCTACACCTTC
CASSPQGLWSGYTF
>TRBJ2-7|TRBV6-5|13|.|.
TGTGCCAGCAGCCTAATAGGGGTTAACGAGCAGTACTTC
CASSLIGVNEQYF
>TRBJ2-3|TRBV2|17|TRBD2|.
TGTGCCAGCACCGACCCGGGGAGCGGGGGGGCCAAAGATACGCAGTATTTT
CASTDPGSGGAKDTQYF
>TRBJ1-1|TRBV9|12|TRBD1|once
TGTGCCAGCAGCCCCGGACAGGGTGAAGCTTTCTTT
CASSPGQGEAFF
>TRBJ1-2|TRBV3-1/TRBV3-2|16|.|.
TGTGCCAGCAGCCAAGATAGTGCGGCGGGGCTCTTCGGCTACACCTTC
CASSQDSAAGLFGYTF
>TRBJ1-1|TRBV4-1|14|.|once
TGCGCCAGCAGCACGCAGACAGGGAACACTGAAGCTTTCTTT
CASSTQTGNTEAFF
>TRBJ1-2|TRBV10-3|15|.|.
TGTGCCATCAGTGACGGGGGGGGAGATGGTAAGGGCTACACCTTC
CAISDGGGDGKGYTF
>TRBJ1-4|TRBV10-3|14|TRBD1|.
TGTGCCATCAGTTCGACAGGGCTGGGTGAAAAACTGTTTTTT
CAISSTGLGEKLFF
>TRBJ1-2|TRBV30|13|.|few
TGTGCCTGGAGTGTATCAGGGTACTATGGCTACACCTTC
CAWSVSGYYGYTF
>TRBJ1-4|TRBV9|13|.|.
TGTGCCAGCAGCGATCCCCTAAATGAAAAACTGTTTTTT
CASSDPLNEKLFF
>TRBJ2-1|TRBV29-1|10|.|once
TGCAGCGTTGGTCGGGGTGAGCAGTTCTTC
CSVGRGEQFF
>TRBJ1-1|TRBV7-9|17|.|.
TGTGCCAGCAGCTGGGCCGGATCTTCTACCCTGAACACTGAAGCTTTCTTT
CASSWAGSSTLNTEAFF